Listed below are T cell receptor beta chains from one sample, sequenced in a study of blood T cells in healthy people across ages. MiXCR was run by TCRdb on the 5' RACE reads, yielding one entry per CDR3 protein. The repertoire includes about 1,400,000 distinct CDR3 sequences, roughly 40% of them detected once, and 7.9% sits in the top ten. The source material was blood. All receptors derive from a woman aged 18-35 years in good health. CDR3s include the opening cysteine and the closing phenylalanine or tryptophan. The order of the fields is D gene, J gene, clone size, V gene, CDR3 DNA, CDR3 protein. D genes are given only for firm matches. The listing skips clone size in some rows; elsewhere it reads once, few, many or a size class.

>.|TRBJ2-6|.|TRBV25-1
TGTGCCAGCAGTGAATCAGCCAGGTCCGGGGCCAACGTCCTGACTTTC
CASSESARSGANVLTF
>.|TRBJ1-5|.|TRBV7-2
TGTGCCAGCAGCTTCGGGATAAGGGAAAATCAGCCCCAGCATTTT
CASSFGIRENQPQHF
>.|TRBJ2-2|.|TRBV3-1
TGTGCCAGCACCCAAGGGCTAGTGGGCACCGGGGAGCTGTTTTTT
CASTQGLVGTGELFF
>.|TRBJ2-7|few|TRBV7-9
TGTGCCAGCAGCTTAAAGAGCGGGGACAGCTACGAGCAGTACTTC
CASSLKSGDSYEQYF
>TRBD1|TRBJ2-7|few|TRBV11-1
TGTGCCAGCAGCTACCAACCGGGACAGGGTGCCTACGAGCAGTACTTC
CASSYQPGQGAYEQYF
>TRBD1|TRBJ1-1|.|TRBV5-1
TGCGCCAGCAGCTTGCAGGGGGACATGAACACTGAAGCTTTCTTT
CASSLQGDMNTEAFF
>TRBD2|TRBJ2-5|.|TRBV18
TGTGCCAGCTCACCACGTCCTAGCGGGGGCCAAGAGACCCAGTACTTC
CASSPRPSGGQETQYF
>.|TRBJ2-5|.|TRBV2
TGTGCCGGCATAGCTGGGGAGACCCAGTACTTC
CAGIAGETQYF
>.|TRBJ2-5|.|TRBV6-1
TGTACCAGCAGTGAAGGGACCATTCAGCAGTACTTC
CTSSEGTIQQYF
>.|TRBJ1-5|.|TRBV30
TGTGCCTGGAGTGTAAAGGGTCAGCCCCAGCATTTT
CAWSVKGQPQHF
>TRBD1|TRBJ2-3|.|TRBV28
TGTGCCAGCAGTTTAGACAGGGTGGACACAGATACGCAGTATTTT
CASSLDRVDTDTQYF
>TRBD1|TRBJ2-7|.|TRBV7-2
TGTGCCAGCAGCTTCGCGGGACAGGGGTTCGACGAGCAGTACTTC
CASSFAGQGFDEQYF
>.|TRBJ2-5|.|TRBV20-1
TGCAGTGCTAGAGATCTGAGGGGAGGAGAGACCCAGTACTTC
CSARDLRGGETQYF
>.|TRBJ1-3|.|TRBV6-1
TGTGCCAGCAGTCCCGCGGACTGGAGCTCTGGAAACACCATATATTTT
CASSPADWSSGNTIYF
>TRBD1|TRBJ1-2|.|TRBV7-2
TGTGCCAGCAGCTTATTCAGGAGAGGACAGGGAGATGGCTACACCTTC
CASSLFRRGQGDGYTF
>.|TRBJ2-7|.|TRBV6-7
TGTGCCACCAGATTACTCCTCGTGGAATCCTACGAGCAGTACTTC
CATRLLLVESYEQYF
>TRBD1|TRBJ2-7|.|TRBV28
TGTGCCAGCAGTCCCCAGGGACAGGGATCTCGAGACTACGAGCAGTACTTC
CASSPQGQGSRDYEQYF
>.|TRBJ2-7|few|TRBV20-1
TGCAGTGCGGCAAGGTCTTTCAGCTCCTACGAGCAGTACTTC
CSAARSFSSYEQYF
>TRBD2|TRBJ2-5|few|TRBV28
TGTGCCAGCACCTCCGGGACTAGTTCCCTCGCCCGGGAGACCCAGTACTTC
CASTSGTSSLARETQYF
>TRBD1|TRBJ1-1|.|TRBV7-6
TGTGCCAGCAGCTTAGGGGACAGGGAGGGATACACTGAAGCTTTCTTT
CASSLGDREGYTEAFF
>TRBD1|TRBJ2-7|.|TRBV7-8
TGTGCCAGCAGCATCCCGGGACAGGGGATCTACGAGCAGTACTTC
CASSIPGQGIYEQYF
>.|TRBJ2-2|.|TRBV2
TGTGCCAGCACCGATGGGGGCACCGGGGAGCTGTTTTTT
CASTDGGTGELFF
>TRBD1|TRBJ1-5|few|TRBV6-6
TGTGCCAGCAGTACCCGACAGGGGAATGGTCAGCCCCAGCATTTT
CASSTRQGNGQPQHF
>TRBD2|TRBJ2-7|.|TRBV20-1
TGCAGTGCCCCTAGACTAGCGGGAGACCTCCATGAGCAGTACTTC
CSAPRLAGDLHEQYF
>TRBD2|TRBJ2-2|.|TRBV2
TGTGCCAGCACGAGTCTAGCGGGGGGTGAGCTGTTTTTT
CASTSLAGGELFF
>.|TRBJ2-1|.|TRBV11-3
TGTGCCAGCAGCCCCCTTTACGGGAATAGCTCCTACAATGAGCAGTTCTTC
CASSPLYGNSSYNEQFF
>.|TRBJ2-3|.|TRBV28
TGTGCCAGCAGTTTCCCTACTGGAAGCACAGATACGCAGTATTTT
CASSFPTGSTDTQYF
>.|TRBJ1-3|few|TRBV20-1
TGCAGTGCCTCCCAGGGGTCTGGAAACACCATATATTTT
CSASQGSGNTIYF
>.|TRBJ2-1|once|TRBV2
TGTGCCAGCAGTGAAGGACTTCCCTACAATGAGCAGTTCTTC
CASSEGLPYNEQFF
>TRBD2|TRBJ2-5|few|TRBV6-6
TGTGCCAGCAGCCTCGGGACTAAACAAGAGACCCAGTACTTC
CASSLGTKQETQYF
>.|TRBJ2-1|few|TRBV7-9
TGTGCCAGCAGTTTATCCCGGTTGGGGCACCACCTATTCAATGAGCAGTTCTTC
CASSLSRLGHHLFNEQFF
>.|TRBJ2-3|few|TRBV18
TGTGCCAGCTCACGGGGTATGGGACCCACAGATACGCAGTATTTT
CASSRGMGPTDTQYF
>TRBD1|TRBJ2-1|few|TRBV6-6
TGTGCCAGCAGTTACGGGGCAGGGGGCAATGAGCAGTTCTTC
CASSYGAGGNEQFF
>.|TRBJ2-3|few|TRBV15
TGTGCCACCAGCAGAGATAAGGGCGGCAGATCTAGCACAGATACGCAGTATTTT
CATSRDKGGRSSTDTQYF
>.|TRBJ2-1|.|TRBV5-1
TGCGCCAGCAGCCAACCAGACAGGTCCAATGAGCAGTTCTTC
CASSQPDRSNEQFF
>TRBD1|TRBJ2-1|.|TRBV11-1
TGTGCCAGCAGCTTAGATGGGACAGGGCAGTTCTTC
CASSLDGTGQFF
>.|TRBJ2-2|.|TRBV3-1
TGTGCCAGCAGCCATGGGGGCACCGGGGAGCTGTTTTTT
CASSHGGTGELFF
>.|TRBJ1-1|.|TRBV15
TGTGCCACCGGACAGCCCTACACTGAAGCTTTCTTT
CATGQPYTEAFF
>.|TRBJ2-7|many|TRBV4-1
TGCGCCAGCAGCCCTTCACCAGGGTCAGCCTACGAGCAGTACTTC
CASSPSPGSAYEQYF
>.|TRBJ2-7|once|TRBV12-3/TRBV12-4
TGTGCCAGCAGTCCGGGAGGGACAGGGATTTACGAGCAGTACTTC
CASSPGGTGIYEQYF
>.|TRBJ1-1|.|TRBV11-2
TGTGCCAGCAGCGTAGAGGTTGGGACTGAAGCTTTCTTT
CASSVEVGTEAFF
>.|TRBJ2-7|.|TRBV10-3
TGTGCCATCAGTGAGTCGGCCAGCCCCTACGAGCAGTACTTC
CAISESASPYEQYF